Following are 14 T cell receptor beta chains from one sample sequenced in a study of T cells after yellow fever vaccination. MiXCR, applied by TCRdb to the 5' RACE reads, yields one record per CDR3 protein. The table records hundreds of thousands of distinct CDR3 sequences, 12% of them present only once. The sequencing used PBMCs, collected on the day of the yellow fever booster vaccination. The receptor source for this set is a man aged 25 to 40 who received the YFV17D yellow fever vaccine.

The V call is TRBV20-1, the J call TRBJ1-4; D is uncertain. With 5 bases removed from V and 8 bases from J, the gap between germline ends came to 15 bases. There are 13 residues in the CDR3. The germline V gene has CDR1 DFQATT and CDR2 SNEGSKA (reference sequence). The CDR3 spells CSARGSFREKLFF. In nucleotides, the CDR3 is TGCAGTGCTCGAGGGTCGTTTAGGGAAAAACTGTTTTTT.

This clonotype was observed at least ten times. The chain has TRBV7-9 and TRBJ2-1, with D perhaps TRBD2 (5 bases). The CDR3 is 14 residues long. From germline, CDR1 is SEHNR and CDR2 FQNEAQ (reference sequence). V gave up 2 bases and J gave up 8 bases, with 13 bases separating them. The CDR3 DNA is TGTGCCAGCAGCTTAATGATTAGCGTCTATGAGCAGTTCTTC. This sequence encodes CASSLMISVYEQFF.

The chain joins TRBV15 to TRBJ1-5; D is possibly TRBD1 (6 bases). The CDR3 spans 16 residues. V was cut by 5 bases and J by 4 bases, with 18 bases left in between. The V gene's germline CDR1 is LNHNV and CDR2 YYDKDF (reference sequence). The CDR3 is CATSAMDSLANQPQHF. The CDR3 coding sequence is TGTGCCACCAGCGCCATGGACAGCTTAGCAAATCAGCCCCAGCATTTT.

The table lists this clonotype with a few counts. The V call is TRBV12-3 or TRBV12-4, the J call TRBJ2-1, with 13 nucleotides matching TRBD2. The CDR3 runs to 15 residues. Unmatched junction bases numbered 2, after V lost 8 bases and J lost 1 base. CDR3 amino acids: CASGLAGASYNEQFF. CDR3 DNA: TGTGCCAGCGGACTAGCGGGAGCGTCCTACAATGAGCAGTTCTTC.

This clonotype occurred a few times. The V gene is TRBV4-2, the J gene TRBJ1-5, with a tentative D call TRBD1 (6 bases). CDR1 is LGHNA, CDR2 YNFKEQ, per germline. With 0 bases removed from V and 5 bases from J, the gap between germline ends came to 17 bases. The CDR3 totals 17 residues. In DNA, the CDR3 is TGTGCCAGCAGCCAAGAGGAAACCGGGACACAGGATCAGCCCCAGCATTTT. It translates to CASSQEETGTQDQPQHF.

This clonotype was counted between two and nine times. The CDR3 protein is CASSPVKDFTDTQYF. The CDR3 DNA sequence: TGTGCCAGCAGCCCCGTAAAGGACTTCACAGATACGCAGTATTTT. The gene calls are TRBV12-3 or TRBV12-4 and TRBJ2-3; tentative D call: TRBD2 (5 bases). This CDR3 region has 15 residues. V gave up 6 bases and J gave up 2 bases, with 15 bases separating them.

In its sample, this clonotype was seen a few times. V usage is TRBV7-2 and J usage is TRBJ2-1; 11 bases align to TRBD2. The ends lost 0 bases at V and 5 bases at J; junction bases unmatched: 0. The CDR3 is made up of 15 amino acids. The germline CDR1 and CDR2 sequences are SGHTA and FQGNSA. CDR3 amino acids: CASSLAGLADNEQFF. CDR3 in DNA: TGTGCCAGCAGCTTAGCGGGACTAGCGGACAATGAGCAGTTCTTC.

This clonotype was counted between two and nine times. The DNA of the CDR3 is TGCGCCAGCAGCTCCCGGACTAGCGGGAATCGGGGGGATTACGAGCAGTACTTC. This translates into CASSSRTSGNRGDYEQYF. This sequence joins TRBV4-3 and TRBJ2-7; 12 bases agree with TRBD2. The germline CDR1 and CDR2 sequences are LGHNA and YSLEER. This CDR3 is built from 18 residues. J lost 4 bases, V lost 5 bases, and 15 bases had no gene match.

This clonotype has more than one count but fewer than ten. The rearrangement links TRBV20-1 to TRBJ1-3; TRBD1 agrees at 7 bases. The V and J ends lost 6 bases and 6 bases, in that order; junction bases with no gene match: 11. The CDR3 extends over 14 amino acids. Looked up from germline, CDR1 is DFQATT and CDR2 is SNEGSKA (reference sequence). The CDR3 DNA follows: TGCAGTGCGCAACAGGGGACTGGGGTAAACACCATATATTTT. It specifies CSAQQGTGVNTIYF.

Ten or more counts support this clonotype. CDR3 bases: TGTGCCAGCAGTGAGGCGGGAGGGCTTGATACGCAGTATTTT. This sequence encodes CASSEAGGLDTQYF. This chain connects TRBV6-4 to TRBJ2-3, with 9 bases aligning to TRBD2. This CDR3 comprises 14 residues. Germline V gene lookup returns CDR1 MRHNA and CDR2 SNTAGT. V was pared by 3 bases and J by 6 bases, with 4 bases of the junction left unmatched.

The V call is TRBV7-2, the J call TRBJ2-7, with TRBD1 matching over 8 bases. The CDR3 spans 15 residues. CDR1 and CDR2 from the germline V gene are SGHTA and FQGNSA. V dropped 6 bases and J dropped 1; count of bases not matched to a gene: 8. The CDR3 nucleotides are TGTGCCAGCAGTGTGAGACAGGGGTTTTCCTACGAGCAGTACTTC. This gives the protein CASSVRQGFSYEQYF.

This clonotype was seen a handful of times. The rearrangement links TRBV6-4 to TRBJ2-2; the D gene is possibly TRBD1 (6 bases). The CDR3 is 14 residues long. Trimming stripped 3 bases from V and 4 bases from J, with 9 bases between. Germline assignment: CDR1 MRHNA and CDR2 SNTAGT. This chain's CDR3 is CASSEGAGTGELFF. CDR3 coding DNA: TGTGCCAGCAGTGAGGGGGCCGGCACCGGGGAGCTGTTTTTT.

This clonotype turned up a few times. The rearrangement uses TRBV3-1 and TRBJ2-3, with TRBD2 identical over 7 bases. After removal of 1 base from V and 8 bases from J, the junction contained 9 bases not matched to a gene. The germline CDR1 and CDR2 sequences are LGHDT and YNNKEL (reference sequence). The length of the CDR3 is 15 residues. The CDR3 DNA reads TGTGCCAGCAGCCAAGCGGGAGGAGGAATGGGTACGCAGTATTTT. This translates into CASSQAGGGMGTQYF.

This clonotype appeared a few times. The chain recombines TRBV29-1 with TRBJ2-1; D remains unclear. Germline CDR1 SQVTM, CDR2 ANQGSEA. CDR3 size: 13 residues. Trimming pared 5 bases from V and 1 base from J, leaving 9 bases between. The CDR3 DNA sequence: TGCAGCGTTAACAAGGCATCCTACAATGAGCAGTTCTTC. Translation gives CSVNKASYNEQFF.